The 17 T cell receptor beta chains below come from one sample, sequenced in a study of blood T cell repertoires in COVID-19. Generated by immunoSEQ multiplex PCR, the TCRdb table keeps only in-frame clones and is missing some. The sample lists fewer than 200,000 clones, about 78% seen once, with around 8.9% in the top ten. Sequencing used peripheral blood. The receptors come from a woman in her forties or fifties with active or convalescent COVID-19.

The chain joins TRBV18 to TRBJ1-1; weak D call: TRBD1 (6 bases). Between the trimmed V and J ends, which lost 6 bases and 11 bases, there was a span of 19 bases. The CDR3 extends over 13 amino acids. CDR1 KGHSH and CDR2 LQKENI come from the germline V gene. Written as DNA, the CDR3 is TGTGCCAGCTCCCGGGGGGGGGCCGAGGTCGCTTTCTTT. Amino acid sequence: CASSRGGAEVAFF.

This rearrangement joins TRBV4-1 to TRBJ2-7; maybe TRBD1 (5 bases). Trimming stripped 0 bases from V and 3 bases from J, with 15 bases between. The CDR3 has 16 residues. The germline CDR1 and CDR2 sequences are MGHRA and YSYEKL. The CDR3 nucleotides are TGCGCCAGCAGCCAAGAGGCAGGGTTGGCCTTCTACGAGCAGTACTTC. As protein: CASSQEAGLAFYEQYF.

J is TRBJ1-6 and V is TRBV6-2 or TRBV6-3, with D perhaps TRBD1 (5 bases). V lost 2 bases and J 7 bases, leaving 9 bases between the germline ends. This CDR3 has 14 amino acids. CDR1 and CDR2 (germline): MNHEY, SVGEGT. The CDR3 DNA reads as TGTGCCAGCAGTTACAGGGGCGGAAATTCACCCCTCCACTTT. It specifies CASSYRGGNSPLHF.

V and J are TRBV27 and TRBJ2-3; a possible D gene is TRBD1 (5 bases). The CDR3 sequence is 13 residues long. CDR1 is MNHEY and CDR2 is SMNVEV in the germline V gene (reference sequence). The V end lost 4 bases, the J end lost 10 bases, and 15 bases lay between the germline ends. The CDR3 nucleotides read TGTGCCAGCAGTTCCTCCACGCAGGGTCCGCAGTATTTT. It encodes CASSSSTQGPQYF.

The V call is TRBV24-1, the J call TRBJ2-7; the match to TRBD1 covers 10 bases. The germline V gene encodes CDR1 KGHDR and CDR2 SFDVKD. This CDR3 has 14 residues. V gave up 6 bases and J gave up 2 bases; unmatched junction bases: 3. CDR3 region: CATSYGQGAYEQYF. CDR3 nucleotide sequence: TGTGCCACCAGTTACGGACAGGGGGCCTACGAGCAGTACTTC.

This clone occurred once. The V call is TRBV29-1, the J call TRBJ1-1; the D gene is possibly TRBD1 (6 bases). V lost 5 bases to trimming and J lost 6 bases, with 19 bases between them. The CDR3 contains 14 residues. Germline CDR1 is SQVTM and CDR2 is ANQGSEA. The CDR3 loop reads CSVLPGGRRSEAFF. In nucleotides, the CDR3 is TGCAGCGTTCTCCCGGGGGGGCGCAGGTCTGAAGCTTTCTTT.

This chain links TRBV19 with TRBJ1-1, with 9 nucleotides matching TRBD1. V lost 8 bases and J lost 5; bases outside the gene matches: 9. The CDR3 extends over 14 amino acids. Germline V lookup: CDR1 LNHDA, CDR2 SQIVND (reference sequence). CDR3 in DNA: TGTGCCAGTTCGGAACAGGGGGCAAGGACTGAAGCTTTCTTT. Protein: CASSEQGARTEAFF. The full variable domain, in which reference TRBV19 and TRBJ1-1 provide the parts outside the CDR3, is DGGITQSPKYLFRKEGQNVTLSCEQNLNHDAMYWYRQDPGQGLRLIYYSQIVNDFQKGDIAEGYSVSREKKESFPLTVTSAQKNPTAFYLCASSEQGARTEAFFGQGTRLTVV.

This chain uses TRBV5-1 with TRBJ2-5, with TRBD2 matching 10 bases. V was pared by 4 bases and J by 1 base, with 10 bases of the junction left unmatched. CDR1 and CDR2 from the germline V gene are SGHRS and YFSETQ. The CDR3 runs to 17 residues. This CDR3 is CASSPWTSGLLQETQYF. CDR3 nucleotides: TGCGCCAGCAGCCCATGGACTAGCGGATTACTCCAAGAGACCCAGTACTTC.

For the CDR3, the DNA is TGTGCCAGTTCCAGGGGCGACTACAACAATGAGCAGTTCTTC. Protein: CASSRGDYNNEQFF. The rearrangement links TRBV19 to TRBJ2-1; possibly TRBD1 for D (6 bases). V gave up 8 bases and J gave up 5 bases, with 16 bases separating them. CDR3 size: 14 residues. Looked up from germline, CDR1 is LNHDA and CDR2 is SQIVND (reference sequence).

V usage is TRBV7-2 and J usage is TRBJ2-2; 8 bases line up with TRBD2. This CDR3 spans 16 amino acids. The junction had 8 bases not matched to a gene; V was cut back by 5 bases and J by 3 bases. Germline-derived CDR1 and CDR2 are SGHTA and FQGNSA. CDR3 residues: CASSPPRTSYTGELFF. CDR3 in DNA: TGTGCCAGCAGCCCCCCCCGGACTAGCTACACCGGGGAGCTGTTTTTT.

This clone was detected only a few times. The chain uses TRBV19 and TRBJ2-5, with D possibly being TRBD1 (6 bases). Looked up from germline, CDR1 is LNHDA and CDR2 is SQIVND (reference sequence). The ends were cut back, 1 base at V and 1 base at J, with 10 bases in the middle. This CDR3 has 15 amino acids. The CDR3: CASSIGVGGQETQYF. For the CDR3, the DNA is TGTGCCAGTAGTATAGGAGTAGGGGGCCAAGAGACCCAGTACTTC.

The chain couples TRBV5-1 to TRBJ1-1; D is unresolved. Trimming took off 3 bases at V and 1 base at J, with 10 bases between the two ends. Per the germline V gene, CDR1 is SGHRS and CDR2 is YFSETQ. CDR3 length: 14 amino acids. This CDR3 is CASSSGLGNTEAFF. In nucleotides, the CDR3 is TGCGCCAGCAGCTCCGGACTGGGGAACACTGAAGCTTTCTTT. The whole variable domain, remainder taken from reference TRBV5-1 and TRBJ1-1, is KAGVTQTPRYLIKTRGQQVTLSCSPISGHRSVSWYQQTPGQGLQFLFEYFSETQRNKGNFPGRFSGRQFSNSRSEMNVSTLELGDSALYLCASSSGLGNTEAFFGQGTRLTVV.

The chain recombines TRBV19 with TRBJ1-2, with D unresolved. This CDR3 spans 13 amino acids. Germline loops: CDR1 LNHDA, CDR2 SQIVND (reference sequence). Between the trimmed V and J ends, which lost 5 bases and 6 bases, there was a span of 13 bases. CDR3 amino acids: CASSSRESNGYTF. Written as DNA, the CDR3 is TGTGCCAGTAGTTCCCGGGAGTCGAATGGCTACACCTTC.

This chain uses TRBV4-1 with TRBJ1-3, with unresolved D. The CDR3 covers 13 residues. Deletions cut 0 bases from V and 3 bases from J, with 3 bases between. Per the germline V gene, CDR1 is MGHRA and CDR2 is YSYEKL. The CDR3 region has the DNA TGCGCCAGCAGCCAAGACATTGGAAACACCATATATTTT. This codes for CASSQDIGNTIYF.

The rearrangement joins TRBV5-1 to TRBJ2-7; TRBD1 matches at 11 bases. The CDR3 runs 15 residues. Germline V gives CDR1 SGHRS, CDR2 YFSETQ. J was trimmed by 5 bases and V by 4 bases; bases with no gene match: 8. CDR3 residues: CASSRDRGNLNEQYF. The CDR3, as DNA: TGCGCCAGCAGCCGGGACAGGGGGAACCTCAACGAGCAGTACTTC.

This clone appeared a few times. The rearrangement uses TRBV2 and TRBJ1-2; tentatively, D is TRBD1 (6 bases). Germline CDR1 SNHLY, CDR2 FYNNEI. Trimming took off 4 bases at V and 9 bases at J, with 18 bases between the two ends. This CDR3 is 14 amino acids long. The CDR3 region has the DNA TGTGCCAGCAGTGTCCGGGACACCCGGGTTCGCTACACCTTC. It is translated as CASSVRDTRVRYTF.

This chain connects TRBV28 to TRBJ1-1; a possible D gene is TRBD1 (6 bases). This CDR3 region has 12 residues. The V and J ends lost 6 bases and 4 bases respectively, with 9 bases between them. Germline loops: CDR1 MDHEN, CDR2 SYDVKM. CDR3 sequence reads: CASSAGATEAFF. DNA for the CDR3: TGTGCCAGCAGCGCAGGGGCCACTGAAGCTTTCTTT.